This T cell receptor beta chain comes out of a study of blood T cell repertoires in COVID-19. Across the study: Samples representing acute and convalescent COVID-19 were sourced from the United States, Italy and Spain. The analysed material was cDNA or gDNA that came from T cells, B-cell-depleted T cells, or PBMCs.

From germline, CDR1 is SGHRS and CDR2 YFSETQ. The CDR3 loop spans 15 amino acids. The J segment lost 8 bases and the V segment lost 1 base, leaving 7 bases of the junction unmatched. As processed by the authors: Nucleated cell number was recorded as an estimate derived from reference gene primer amplification. Assay: immunoSEQ multiplex PCR; the TCRdb copy retains only in-frame clones and omits some. That table furnishes V, J and clone size, whereas the DNA furnished D and trimming. This sample has tens of thousands of clones, with about 87% found just once. Input material: peripheral blood. The J gene is TRBJ1-4, the V gene TRBV5-1, with 8 positions matching TRBD1. This receptor was obtained from a human donor with active COVID-19. The donor label of this sample is uncertain. The chain's CDR3 is CASSLSQTGEEKLFF. In nucleotides, the CDR3 is TGCGCCAGCAGCTTGTCTCAGACAGGGGAGGAAAAACTGTTTTTT.